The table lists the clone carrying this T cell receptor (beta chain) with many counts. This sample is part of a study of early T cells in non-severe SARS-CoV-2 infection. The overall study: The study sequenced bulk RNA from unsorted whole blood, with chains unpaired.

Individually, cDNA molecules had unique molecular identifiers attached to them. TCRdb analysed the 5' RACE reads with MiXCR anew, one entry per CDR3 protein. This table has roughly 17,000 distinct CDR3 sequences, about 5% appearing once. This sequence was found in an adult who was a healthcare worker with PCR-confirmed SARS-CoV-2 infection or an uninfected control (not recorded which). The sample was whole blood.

CDR3 residues: CASKAGVNSPLHF. In DNA, the CDR3 is TGTGCCAGCAAGGCAGGGGTCAATTCACCCCTCCACTTT. The gene calls are TRBV27 and TRBJ1-6; possibly TRBD1 for D (6 bases). V dropped 7 bases and J dropped 7 bases, with 11 bases sitting between them. The CDR3 length is 13 residues. The germline CDR1 and CDR2 sequences are MNHEY and SMNVEV (reference sequence).